This T cell receptor beta chain appears in the sequencing data of a study of T cells in Graves' hyperthyroidism and ophthalmopathy. Graves' hyperthyroidism showing no ophthalmopathy progression within 18 months was considered stable. Patients aged 18 to 65 with hyperthyroidism were newly diagnosed, with duration under 2 months. Uncontrolled infections, other autoimmune diseases, pregnancy or lactation led to exclusion of patients. This clonotype has more than one count but fewer than ten. Amplified TCR beta CDR3 regions derived from RNA transcripts. Carried out on the TCR CDR3, a first-round RT-PCR used the HTBI primer set. TCRdb reprocessed the multiplex PCR reads via MiXCR and lists one record per CDR3 protein. The sample includes around 720,000 distinct CDR3 sequences, roughly 32% of them seen just once. This CDR3 contains 14 residues. The V end lost 1 base, the J end lost 8 bases, and 14 bases lay between the germline ends.

This sequence joins TRBV12-3 or TRBV12-4 and TRBJ1-2; a weak D match, TRBD1 (6 bases). This clonotype originated in a woman aged 40 to 50 with Graves' hyperthyroidism. Specimen: blood. The CDR3 protein is CASSLDRETRGYTF. The CDR3 coding sequence is TGTGCCAGCAGTTTAGACAGGGAGACAAGGGGCTACACCTTC.